One and the same sample provided the 23 T cell receptor beta chains below, sequenced in a study of radiotherapy plus CTLA-4 blockade in lung cancer. Assay: immunoSEQ multiplex PCR; the TCRdb copy retains only in-frame clones and omits some. The sample has roughly 66,000 clones, approximately 82% seen once. The sequenced sample was peripheral blood, obtained from a patient treated with radiotherapy plus ipilimumab. The receptor source for this set is a human donor with non-small cell lung cancer who had a partial response to radiotherapy plus ipilimumab.

V is TRBV5-5 and J is TRBJ2-5, with 8 bases identical to TRBD2. Trimming removed 6 bases from V and 1 base from J; junction bases left unmatched: 8. This CDR3 region has 15 residues. The germline gives CDR1 SGHKS, CDR2 YYEKEE (reference sequence). CDR3 loop: CASTRGGSPQETQYF. DNA of the CDR3: TGTGCCAGCACCCGGGGGGGGAGCCCCCAAGAGACCCAGTACTTC.

In this sample, this clone turned up once. J is TRBJ1-1 and V is TRBV18; no firm D call. There are 12 residues in the CDR3. CDR1 is KGHSH and CDR2 is LQKENI in the germline V gene. V dropped 6 bases and J dropped 3 bases, with 8 bases sitting between them. CDR3 coding DNA: TGTGCCAGCTCTGGCGGTTACACTGAAGCTTTCTTT. It yields the protein CASSGGYTEAFF.

This sequence joins TRBV5-1 and TRBJ2-2; 13 bases map to TRBD2. After removal of 2 bases from V and 0 bases from J, the junction contained 1 base not matched to a gene. The CDR3 is 17 residues long. Germline CDR1 SGHRS, CDR2 YFSETQ. The CDR3 loop reads CASSLGLAGANTGELFF. The CDR3 coding sequence is TGCGCCAGCAGCTTAGGACTAGCGGGGGCGAACACCGGGGAGCTGTTTTTT.

The CDR3 reads CASISPGGRGANGYTF. The CDR3, as DNA: TGTGCCAGCATCTCACCCGGGGGGCGGGGGGCGAATGGCTACACCTTC. This chain joins TRBV28 and TRBJ1-2, with D perhaps matching TRBD1 (6 bases). The CDR3 totals 16 residues. CDR1 is MDHEN and CDR2 is SYDVKM in the germline V gene. V lost 7 bases, J lost 6 bases, and 24 bases lay in between.

The chain recombines TRBV6-5 with TRBJ2-7, with a tentative D call TRBD1 (5 bases). Germline CDR1 reads MNHEY; CDR2 reads SVGAGI. CDR3 length equals 15 residues. The V end lost 0 bases, the J end lost 3 bases, and 12 bases lay between the germline ends. In DNA, the CDR3 is TGTGCCAGCAGTTACTCGGCAGGTCAGGGCTACGAGCAGTACTTC. Its protein is CASSYSAGQGYEQYF.

This clone came up once. The V gene is TRBV5-1, the J gene TRBJ1-1; 9 positions agree with TRBD1. Germline V gene lookup returns CDR1 SGHRS and CDR2 YFSETQ. The ends lost 7 bases at V and 5 bases at J; junction bases unmatched: 6. This CDR3 region has 13 residues. CDR3 coding DNA: TGCGCCAGCTGTACAGGGGGCCAGACTGAAGCTTTCTTT. As protein: CASCTGGQTEAFF.

With respect to this clone: In the same sample, other DNA sequences code for this CDR3. This chain links TRBV28 with TRBJ1-4; the D gene is possibly TRBD1 (6 bases). This CDR3 spans 12 amino acids. Germline V CDR1 and CDR2: MDHEN, SYDVKM. Trimming cost V 8 bases and J 8 bases, with 12 bases left between them. DNA for the CDR3: TGTGCCAGCTCAACAGGGAAGGAAAAACTGTTTTTT. Translating it yields CASSTGKEKLFF.

This chain joins TRBV2 and TRBJ1-1; D not resolved. This CDR3 comprises 14 residues. The V gene's germline CDR1 is SNHLY and CDR2 FYNNEI. Between the trimmed V and J ends, which lost 7 bases and 5 bases, there was a span of 17 bases. The CDR3 protein is CASTALEGQTEAFF. The CDR3 DNA reads as TGTGCCAGCACCGCATTGGAGGGTCAGACTGAAGCTTTCTTT.

V usage is TRBV11-3 and J usage is TRBJ2-5, with D perhaps matching TRBD1 (6 bases). Trimming stripped 5 bases from V and 6 bases from J, with 13 bases between. CDR1 SGHNT and CDR2 YENEEA come from the germline V gene. CDR3 length equals 13 residues. The CDR3 reads CASSQRGMKTQYF. Written as DNA, the CDR3 is TGTGCCAGCAGCCAAAGGGGGATGAAGACCCAGTACTTC.

The chain couples TRBV5-1 to TRBJ2-2, with D uncertain. The V gene's germline CDR1 is SGHRS and CDR2 YFSETQ. Trimming shortened V by 4 bases and J by 0 bases, and 7 bases separated the two germline ends. The CDR3 totals 14 residues. The CDR3 sequence: CASSEFSNTGELFF. As DNA, the CDR3 is TGCGCCAGCAGCGAGTTTTCGAACACCGGGGAGCTGTTTTTT.

This chain joins TRBV14 and TRBJ1-1; no clear D gene. The CDR3 sequence is 17 residues long. Germline V gene lookup returns CDR1 SGHDN and CDR2 FVKESK. V was shortened by 2 bases and J by 0 bases, with 16 bases between the two germline ends. The CDR3 region has the DNA TGTGCCAGCAGCCAATTAGACGGAGGACCGATGAACACTGAAGCTTTCTTT. Protein product: CASSQLDGGPMNTEAFF.

This clone appeared a single time. The chain uses TRBV7-2 and TRBJ2-1; 10 nucleotides match TRBD2. The CDR3 sequence is 15 residues long. Trimming took 4 bases from V and 4 from J; bases not matched to a gene: 4. Looked up from germline, CDR1 is SGHTA and CDR2 is FQGNSA. As DNA, the CDR3 is TGTGCCAGCAGCTCAGGACTAGCGGCTTACAATGAGCAGTTCTTC. It specifies CASSSGLAAYNEQFF. Full variable domain (outside the CDR3, taken from reference TRBV7-2 and TRBJ2-1): GAGVSQSPSNKVTEKGKDVELRCDPISGHTALYWYRQSLGQGLEFLIYFQGNSAPDKSGLPSDRFSAERTGGSVSTLTIQRTQQEDSAVYLCASSSGLAAYNEQFFGPGTRLTVL.

V and J are TRBV11-2 and TRBJ2-2; 12 bases map to TRBD1. V was clipped by 5 bases and J by 11 bases; unmatched bases: 3. The germline CDR1 and CDR2 sequences are SGHAT and FQNNGV. CDR3 length: 13 residues. The CDR3 DNA reads TGTGCCAGCAGCGGGACAGGGGGCGATGAGCTGTTTTTT. It is translated as CASSGTGGDELFF.

The chain links TRBV5-5 to TRBJ2-7, with TRBD2 matching over 7 bases. The CDR3 extends over 14 amino acids. The junction had 6 bases not matched to a gene; V was cut back by 0 bases and J by 6 bases. Germline CDR1 reads SGHKS; CDR2 reads YYEKEE (reference sequence). The DNA for the CDR3 is TGTGCCAGCAGCTTGGCCCAGCGGGACTTCGAGCAGTACTTC. Encoded protein: CASSLAQRDFEQYF.

The chain combines TRBV5-8 with TRBJ1-4; D remains ambiguous. The germline CDR1 and CDR2 sequences are SGHTS and YDEGEE. This CDR3 contains 15 residues. V was cut by 0 bases and J by 6 bases, with 12 bases left in between. The CDR3 DNA follows: TGTGCCAGCAGCTTGGGCAACAGCCTTTATGAAAAACTGTTTTTT. Protein: CASSLGNSLYEKLFF.

The genes are TRBV19 and TRBJ2-2; TRBD2 aligns across 9 bases. Trimming took 4 bases from V and 5 from J; bases not matched to a gene: 8. Germline V gives CDR1 LNHDA, CDR2 SQIVND (reference sequence). This CDR3 region has 16 residues. CDR3: CASSNTGTSRTGELFF. The CDR3 DNA sequence: TGTGCCAGTAGTAACACCGGGACTAGCAGGACCGGGGAGCTGTTTTTT. Using reference TRBV19 and TRBJ2-2 for the parts outside the CDR3, the full variable domain is DGGITQSPKYLFRKEGQNVTLSCEQNLNHDAMYWYRQDPGQGLRLIYYSQIVNDFQKGDIAEGYSVSREKKESFPLTVTSAQKNPTAFYLCASSNTGTSRTGELFFGEGSRLTVL.

This rearrangement joins TRBV27 to TRBJ1-5, with D possibly being TRBD1 (5 bases). With 1 base removed from V and 7 bases from J, the gap between germline ends came to 8 bases. Germline V gives CDR1 MNHEY, CDR2 SMNVEV (reference sequence). This CDR3 region has 13 residues. CDR3 protein: CASSLYRFQPQHF. CDR3 nucleotides: TGTGCCAGCAGTTTATACAGGTTCCAGCCCCAGCATTTT.

This clone was picked up a small number of times. Other DNA variants within this sample encode the same CDR3. The rearrangement uses TRBV28 and TRBJ2-7; D is unclear. Trimming cost V 6 bases and J 4 bases, with 10 bases left between them. Looked up from germline, CDR1 is MDHEN and CDR2 is SYDVKM. This CDR3 contains 12 residues. The DNA for the CDR3 is TGTGCCAGCAGGTCCGGTCCTTACGAGCAGTACTTC. Translating it yields CASRSGPYEQYF.

V is TRBV4-1 and J is TRBJ2-5; TRBD1 agrees at 7 bases. V dropped 3 bases and J dropped 8; count of bases not matched to a gene: 9. The CDR3 totals 14 residues. Per the germline V gene, CDR1 is MGHRA and CDR2 is YSYEKL. Here the CDR3 DNA reads TGCGCCAGCAGCCACATGGGACAGACCTTTACCCAGTACTTC. It translates to CASSHMGQTFTQYF.

The chain has TRBV19 and TRBJ2-2, with 8 bases fitting TRBD2. The germline V gene encodes CDR1 LNHDA and CDR2 SQIVND (reference sequence). This CDR3 region has 15 residues. V trimming: 5 bases; J trimming: 3 bases; junction bases outside the gene matches: 5. The CDR3 bases are TGTGCCAGTAGTGAACTAGCGGATTACACCGGGGAGCTGTTTTTT. It is translated as CASSELADYTGELFF.

Worth noting for this clone: Different DNA sequences within this sample yield the same CDR3. The chain uses TRBV7-8 and TRBJ1-2, with TRBD1 identical over 8 bases. CDR1 is SGHVS and CDR2 is FQNEAQ in the germline V gene. V lost 3 bases to trimming and J lost 5 bases; unmatched junction nucleotides: 8. The CDR3 has 15 amino acids. The CDR3 sequence is CASSFLGQGGYGYTF. CDR3 bases: TGTGCCAGCAGCTTTCTCGGACAGGGAGGATATGGCTACACCTTC.

The chain combines TRBV2 with TRBJ1-4, with a tentative D call TRBD1 (5 bases). V was pared by 7 bases and J by 6 bases, with 12 bases between. CDR1 and CDR2 from the germline V gene are SNHLY and FYNNEI. The CDR3 runs 13 residues. This chain's CDR3 is CASNRRAYEKLFF. CDR3 nucleotides: TGTGCCAGCAATCGCAGGGCCTATGAAAAACTGTTTTTT.

This clone was counted a few times. V gene TRBV4-2 combines with J gene TRBJ2-4, with D perhaps matching TRBD2 (5 bases). V was trimmed by 1 base and J by 1 base, leaving 11 bases between them. Germline CDR1 and CDR2: LGHNA and YNFKEQ. This CDR3 spans 16 amino acids. CDR3 in amino acids: CASSQVEGGAKNIQYF. CDR3 in DNA: TGTGCCAGCAGCCAAGTAGAGGGTGGGGCCAAAAACATTCAGTACTTC.